This TCR beta chain stems from a study of T cell changes during pregnancy in multiple sclerosis. Generated by immunoSEQ multiplex PCR, the TCRdb table keeps only in-frame clones and is missing some. The top ten clones hold roughly 9% of a sample with more than 40,000 clones, about 91% of them seen once. The germline V gene has CDR1 SGHVS and CDR2 FNYEAQ. CDR3 length: 14 residues. Losses at the gene ends were 4 bases for V and 5 bases for J; bases not matched to a gene: 5. V usage is TRBV7-6 and J usage is TRBJ1-1; 9 bases line up with TRBD1. This clonotype was sampled from a female donor with multiple sclerosis, enrolled in a pregnancy study. The specimen was CD8+ T cells from peripheral blood mononuclear cells, collected after pregnancy. The CDR3 nucleotides are TGTGCCAGCAGCTCCGGACAGGGGCGGACTGAAGCTTTCTTT. This translates into CASSSGQGRTEAFF.